The 28 T cell receptor beta chains in this list originate from one sample, sequenced in a study of T-cell memory formation after mild COVID-19. TCRdb analysed the 5' RACE reads with MiXCR anew, one entry per CDR3 protein. The sample carries approximately 270,000 distinct CDR3 sequences, under 20% recorded once. The sequencing sample was made of PBMCs or a T cell subset sorted from them (not recorded which). These receptors all come from a man younger than 30 who had mild COVID-19 (a few samples of this study predate the infection). Cell type and time point are not known.

V gene TRBV19 combines with J gene TRBJ1-5, with D unresolved. Germline CDR1 LNHDA, CDR2 SQIVND (reference sequence). The CDR3 is 13 amino acids. Between the trimmed V and J ends, which lost 3 bases and 5 bases, there was a span of 8 bases. The CDR3 DNA reads as TGTGCCAGTAGTATGGCCCAGCATCAGCCCCAGCATTTT. Amino acid sequence: CASSMAQHQPQHF.

This clonotype came up a few times. The chain is built from TRBV7-8 and TRBJ2-5; 10 bases align to TRBD1. The CDR3 runs 18 residues. Trimming at V came to 0 bases and at J to 1 base, leaving 8 bases not matched to a gene. Per the germline V gene, CDR1 is SGHVS and CDR2 is FQNEAQ. The CDR3 sequence: CASSLAPDRGVLQETQYF. The DNA for the CDR3 is TGTGCCAGCAGCTTAGCCCCGGACAGGGGGGTCCTCCAAGAGACCCAGTACTTC.

This clonotype showed up just a few times. The V call is TRBV24-1, the J call TRBJ2-5; a possible D gene is TRBD1 (5 bases). Germline V gives CDR1 KGHDR, CDR2 SFDVKD. The germline V and J ends were trimmed by 4 bases and 2 bases, with 16 bases remaining between them. The CDR3 covers 16 residues. The CDR3, as DNA: TGTGCCACCAGTGACCCATTCGCCAGGGTGCAAGAGACCCAGTACTTC. Protein: CATSDPFARVQETQYF.

This clonotype was picked up a small number of times. The chain has TRBV12-3 or TRBV12-4 and TRBJ1-2; D remains unclear. This CDR3 contains 13 residues. V gave up 3 bases and J gave up 8 bases, with 13 bases separating them. CDR3 in amino acids: CASSLFPSGGYTF. CDR3 DNA sequence: TGTGCCAGCAGTTTGTTCCCCTCGGGGGGCTACACCTTC.

The chain combines TRBV19 with TRBJ2-2; a weak D match, TRBD1 (5 bases). Germline V lookup: CDR1 LNHDA, CDR2 SQIVND (reference sequence). V lost 6 bases and J lost 0, with 14 bases in between. CDR3 length: 16 residues. This CDR3 is CASRVDSNANTGELFF. CDR3 nucleotides: TGTGCCAGTAGGGTTGACAGTAACGCGAACACCGGGGAGCTGTTTTTT.

This chain connects TRBV7-3 to TRBJ2-1, with 10 bases lining up with TRBD2. CDR3 size: 14 residues. The junction had 0 bases not matched to a gene; V was cut back by 2 bases and J by 5 bases. Germline V CDR1 and CDR2: SGHTA, FQGTGA. Here the CDR3 reads CASSLLAGDNEQFF. The CDR3 DNA reads as TGTGCCAGCAGCTTACTAGCGGGGGACAATGAGCAGTTCTTC.

The chain employs TRBV4-1 and TRBJ1-4; TRBD1 might be the D (5 bases). The CDR3 contains 14 residues. The V end lost 8 bases, the J end lost 8 bases, and 18 bases lay between the germline ends. Germline V lookup: CDR1 MGHRA, CDR2 YSYEKL. The CDR3, as DNA: TGCGCCAGCCAGCCAGGGATATCAAGGGAAAAACTGTTTTTT. It encodes CASQPGISREKLFF.

This clonotype was seen more than once but under ten times. The chain links TRBV7-8 to TRBJ2-2; the D gene is possibly TRBD2 (6 bases). The V gene's germline CDR1 is SGHVS and CDR2 FQNEAQ. Trimming removed 7 bases at V and 4 bases at J, with 19 bases between. This CDR3 comprises 16 residues. The CDR3 bases are TGTGCCAGCACCCAAGGTGGGGCCGGGGGCACCGGGGAGCTGTTTTTT. The encoded protein is CASTQGGAGGTGELFF.

This clonotype was seen a handful of times. V usage is TRBV19 and J usage is TRBJ1-1, with unresolved D. The CDR3 is made up of 12 amino acids. The ends were cut back, 1 base at V and 7 bases at J, with 7 bases in the middle. Germline V gene lookup returns CDR1 LNHDA and CDR2 SQIVND (reference sequence). The CDR3 nucleotides are TGTGCCAGTAGTATAGGCCAGGTTGAAGCTTTCTTT. Residues: CASSIGQVEAFF.

This clonotype was detected only a few times. As DNA, the CDR3 is TGTGCTAGTGGCCGGGACAGGGGGACCGGGGAGCTGTTTTTT. It encodes CASGRDRGTGELFF. The chain carries TRBV12-5 and TRBJ2-2; 11 nucleotides match TRBD1. With V trimmed by 6 bases and J by 5 bases, 2 bases remained unmatched. The CDR3 has 14 residues. CDR1 and CDR2 (germline): LGHNT, FRNRAP. The whole variable domain, remainder taken from reference TRBV12-5 and TRBJ2-2, is DARVTQTPRHKVTEMGQEVTMRCQPILGHNTVFWYRQTMMQGLELLAYFRNRAPLDDSGMPKDRFSAEMPDATLATLKIQPSEPRDSAVYFCASGRDRGTGELFFGEGSRLTVL.

This clonotype turned up a few times. V usage is TRBV11-2 and J usage is TRBJ2-3, with TRBD2 matching 8 bases. The CDR3 covers 17 residues. V lost 5 bases and J lost 6; bases outside the gene matches: 16. CDR1 and CDR2 (germline): SGHAT, FQNNGV. DNA for the CDR3: TGTGCCAGCAGCGGAGGACTCAGGCGGGGGGTCCGGGATACGCAGTATTTT. Protein sequence: CASSGGLRRGVRDTQYF.

This clonotype was picked up a small number of times. The germline gene is not matched at one end of the junction; a read error may be the cause. The V and J genes are TRBV3-1 and TRBJ2-5; TRBD2 might be the D (6 bases). Per germline, CDR1 LGHDT and CDR2 YNNKEL (reference sequence). The CDR3 runs 15 residues. CDR3 coding DNA: TGTGCCAGCAGCCAACACGGGGGACCCCAAGGGACCCAGTACTTC. As protein: CASSQHGGPQGTQYF.

A single count supports this clonotype. The CDR3 sequence: CASSLPGSTDTQYF. CDR3 DNA: TGTGCCAGCAGCCTTCCGGGGAGCACAGATACGCAGTATTTT. V usage is TRBV7-2 and J usage is TRBJ2-3, with TRBD2 as a possible D gene (5 bases). Per germline, CDR1 SGHTA and CDR2 FQGNSA. The CDR3 extends over 14 amino acids. V lost 5 bases and J lost 0, with 9 bases in between.

The J gene is TRBJ2-3, the V gene TRBV14; TRBD2 matches 7 bases. The CDR3 is made up of 16 amino acids. Germline V gives CDR1 SGHDN, CDR2 FVKESK. The V gene end was trimmed by 2 bases and the J gene end by 2 bases; junction bases not matched to a gene: 7. This CDR3 is CASSQWASGYTDTQYF. The CDR3 nucleotides read TGTGCCAGCAGCCAATGGGCTAGCGGTTACACAGATACGCAGTATTTT.

The chain links TRBV7-3 to TRBJ2-1, with TRBD1 identical over 9 bases. Unmatched junction bases numbered 4, after V lost 1 base and J lost 6 bases. Looked up from germline, CDR1 is SGHTA and CDR2 is FQGTGA. This CDR3 comprises 15 residues. Here the CDR3 reads CASSLNGQGTNEQFF. In nucleotides, the CDR3 is TGTGCCAGCAGCTTAAACGGACAGGGGACCAATGAGCAGTTCTTC. The full variable domain, its missing parts supplied by reference TRBV7-3 and TRBJ2-1, is GAGVSQTPSNKVTEKGKYVELRCDPISGHTALYWYRQSLGQGPEFLIYFQGTGAADDSGLPNDRFFAVRPEGSVSTLKIQRTERGDSAVYLCASSLNGQGTNEQFFGPGTRLTVL.

This clonotype was found a few times. For the CDR3, the DNA is TGTGCCAGCAGCGGACGTGGGGGACGGGCAGCTTTCTTT. The encoded protein is CASSGRGGRAAFF. The rearrangement links TRBV7-2 to TRBJ1-1, with D perhaps TRBD1 (5 bases). Trimming removed 5 bases from V and 10 bases from J, with 17 bases in between. The CDR3 runs 13 residues. Germline V gene data show CDR1 as SGHTA and CDR2 as FQGNSA.

The chain is built from TRBV10-3 and TRBJ2-2; perhaps TRBD2 as D (5 bases). Germline-derived CDR1 and CDR2 are ENHRY and SYGVKD. CDR3 length equals 14 residues. Trimming cost V 4 bases and J 5 bases, with 11 bases left between them. The CDR3 is CAISGGLETGELFF. CDR3 in DNA: TGTGCCATCAGTGGAGGGTTGGAAACCGGGGAGCTGTTTTTT.

This clonotype was seen a handful of times. The chain carries TRBV6-5 and TRBJ1-2, with D hard to call. CDR3 length: 15 residues. V was shortened by 0 bases and J by 2 bases, with 10 bases between the two germline ends. CDR1 and CDR2 from the germline V gene are MNHEY and SVGAGI. The CDR3: CASSYSTNRNYGYTF. As DNA, the CDR3 is TGTGCCAGCAGTTACTCGACAAATCGGAACTATGGCTACACCTTC.

Many counts were recorded for this clonotype. The V and J genes are TRBV5-6 and TRBJ1-5; 8 nucleotides match TRBD1. V trimming: 3 bases; J trimming: 7 bases; junction bases outside the gene matches: 6. The CDR3 extends over 14 amino acids. Germline lookup yields CDR1 SGHDT and CDR2 YYEEEE. The CDR3 protein is CASSSGTGWQPQHF. In DNA, the CDR3 is TGTGCCAGCAGCTCGGGGACAGGTTGGCAGCCCCAGCATTTT.

This clonotype appeared a few times. V gene TRBV20-1 combines with J gene TRBJ2-7, with 8 bases aligning to TRBD1. Germline V gene data show CDR1 as DFQATT and CDR2 as SNEGSKA (reference sequence). The J segment lost 2 bases and the V segment lost 3 bases, leaving 3 bases of the junction unmatched. The CDR3 contains 13 residues. CDR3 loop: CSASDRGTYEQYF. DNA for the CDR3: TGCAGTGCTAGCGACAGGGGCACCTACGAGCAGTACTTC.

In this sample, this clonotype turned up many times. The gene calls are TRBV12-3 or TRBV12-4 and TRBJ2-1; 8 positions agree with TRBD2. V lost 3 bases, J lost 3 bases, and 1 base stayed unmatched. The CDR3 runs 14 residues. The CDR3 protein is CASSFGTSYNEQFF. CDR3 coding DNA: TGTGCCAGCAGTTTCGGGACTAGCTACAATGAGCAGTTCTTC.

V gene TRBV4-3 combines with J gene TRBJ2-3; D might be TRBD2 (6 bases). This CDR3 comprises 17 residues. V was clipped by 3 bases and J by 0 bases, with 16 bases between them. The germline CDR1 and CDR2 sequences are LGHNA and YSLEER. DNA of the CDR3: TGCGCCAGCAGCCAGCTGGGGGTCGGGACTAGCACAGATACGCAGTATTTT. It specifies CASSQLGVGTSTDTQYF.

This clonotype has a count of ten or more. V gene TRBV7-6 combines with J gene TRBJ2-7, with D possibly being TRBD2 (5 bases). The V gene's germline CDR1 is SGHVS and CDR2 FNYEAQ. Deletions cut 5 bases from V and 7 bases from J, with 15 bases between. This CDR3 is built from 13 residues. This chain's CDR3 is CASSPRIGEEQYF. CDR3 DNA sequence: TGTGCCAGCAGCCCACGTATCGGGGAAGAGCAGTACTTC.

This clonotype was counted between two and nine times. The chain uses TRBV5-1 and TRBJ1-4; D is unclear. This CDR3 has 15 residues. Germline values: CDR1 SGHRS, CDR2 YFSETQ. V gave up 4 bases and J gave up 4 bases, with 14 bases separating them. CDR3 nucleotides: TGCGCCAGCAGCCGGGGAGAGAGCCGTAATGAAAAACTGTTTTTT. This gives the protein CASSRGESRNEKLFF.

V and J are TRBV20-1 and TRBJ2-2; D perhaps matches TRBD2 (6 bases). CDR1 and CDR2 (germline): DFQATT, SNEGSKA (reference sequence). This CDR3 contains 16 residues. The V gene lost 6 bases and the J gene lost 0 bases, with 17 bases spanning the gap. Here the CDR3 reads CSASHGGTSNTGELFF. In DNA, the CDR3 is TGCAGTGCCAGCCATGGCGGGACGTCGAACACCGGGGAGCTGTTTTTT.

The chain uses TRBV20-1 and TRBJ1-1, with 9 nucleotides matching TRBD1. From germline, CDR1 is DFQATT and CDR2 SNEGSKA (reference sequence). The CDR3 is 14 residues long. V dropped 4 bases and J dropped 7; count of bases not matched to a gene: 10. CDR3 residues: CSAIREQGAGEAFF. The DNA for the CDR3 is TGCAGTGCTATCCGGGAACAGGGGGCGGGTGAAGCTTTCTTT.

This chain joins TRBV5-1 and TRBJ1-1; D is uncertain. The CDR3 extends over 13 amino acids. Germline V CDR1 and CDR2: SGHRS, YFSETQ. With 2 bases removed from V and 3 bases from J, the gap between germline ends came to 8 bases. The CDR3 reads CASSFKIDTEAFF. The CDR3 DNA is TGCGCCAGCAGCTTCAAGATTGACACTGAAGCTTTCTTT.

This clonotype was observed many times. The rearrangement joins TRBV5-4 to TRBJ2-1; TRBD2 matches at 10 bases. J was trimmed by 5 bases and V by 5 bases; bases with no gene match: 7. The length of the CDR3 is 15 residues. Germline V gene lookup returns CDR1 SGHNT and CDR2 YYREEE (reference sequence). Here the CDR3 DNA reads TGTGCCAGCAGGCGGACTAGCGGAATAAACAATGAGCAGTTCTTC. Protein sequence: CASRRTSGINNEQFF.